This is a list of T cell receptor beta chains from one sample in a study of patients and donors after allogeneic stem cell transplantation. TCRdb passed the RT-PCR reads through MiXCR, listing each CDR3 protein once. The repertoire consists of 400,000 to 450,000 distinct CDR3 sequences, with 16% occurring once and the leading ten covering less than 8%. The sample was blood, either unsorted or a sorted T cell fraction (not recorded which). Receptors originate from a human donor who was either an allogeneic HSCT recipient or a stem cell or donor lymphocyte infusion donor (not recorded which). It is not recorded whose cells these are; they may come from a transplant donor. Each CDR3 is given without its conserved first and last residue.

CDR3 protein: ASSIPGQAFGDYGYT
J gene: TRBJ1-2
V gene: TRBV6-2/TRBV6-3

CDR3 protein: ASSRDRGLYEQY
J gene: TRBJ2-7
V gene: TRBV5-1

CDR3 protein: ASREGGTGFNEQY
J gene: TRBJ2-7
V gene: TRBV12-3/TRBV12-4

CDR3 protein: SVTSGRTTYNEQF
J gene: TRBJ2-1
V gene: TRBV29-1

CDR3 protein: ASTSTGPPQPQH
J gene: TRBJ1-5
V gene: TRBV7-2

CDR3 protein: SAKREAHSTDTQY
J gene: TRBJ2-3
V gene: TRBV20-1

CDR3 protein: SARDPRTGKTDTQY
J gene: TRBJ2-3
V gene: TRBV20-1

CDR3 protein: ASSSHDWTGGGSPLH
J gene: TRBJ1-6
V gene: TRBV7-9

CDR3 protein: ASRGLSGGVAGNTIY
J gene: TRBJ1-3
V gene: TRBV6-1

CDR3 protein: SARQGGEPQH
J gene: TRBJ1-5
V gene: TRBV20-1

CDR3 protein: ASSPIRDHYEQY
J gene: TRBJ2-7
V gene: TRBV5-1

CDR3 protein: ASSTWTSGRYEQY
J gene: TRBJ2-7
V gene: TRBV6-1

CDR3 protein: ASSPPGVASYNEQF
J gene: TRBJ2-1
V gene: TRBV18

CDR3 protein: ASSLGSSGRAVNTQY
J gene: TRBJ2-3
V gene: TRBV5-1

CDR3 protein: ASRAPQETQY
J gene: TRBJ2-5
V gene: TRBV6-1

CDR3 protein: ASSLGGQGTEAF
J gene: TRBJ1-1
V gene: TRBV5-1

CDR3 protein: ASSRQGLAEKYNEQF
J gene: TRBJ2-1
V gene: TRBV5-6

CDR3 protein: ASSQVDRVYTEAF
J gene: TRBJ1-1
V gene: TRBV4-3

CDR3 protein: ASSQGTVRGYT
J gene: TRBJ1-2
V gene: TRBV6-1

CDR3 protein: ASSLAGEYPLYEQY
J gene: TRBJ2-7
V gene: TRBV5-1

CDR3 protein: ASSLGDRTYEQY
J gene: TRBJ2-7
V gene: TRBV5-1

CDR3 protein: ATRPDGRTEAF
J gene: TRBJ1-1
V gene: TRBV24-1

CDR3 protein: AISVADVLGYT
J gene: TRBJ1-2
V gene: TRBV10-3

CDR3 protein: ASRLCGCDRLTRAF
J gene: TRBJ1-1
V gene: TRBV5-1

CDR3 protein: ASSWQVDTEAF
J gene: TRBJ1-1
V gene: TRBV19

CDR3 protein: ATSRDRADEQF
J gene: TRBJ2-1
V gene: TRBV15

CDR3 protein: ASSYSRTFMNTEAF
J gene: TRBJ1-1
V gene: TRBV6-2/TRBV6-3

CDR3 protein: ASSLKFGGGAF
J gene: TRBJ1-1
V gene: TRBV5-1

CDR3 protein: ASSEGPAYT
J gene: TRBJ1-2
V gene: TRBV25-1

CDR3 protein: ASTNRGRGETQY
J gene: TRBJ2-5
V gene: TRBV6-1

CDR3 protein: ASSEEGRWVEQF
J gene: TRBJ2-1
V gene: TRBV2

CDR3 protein: ASSHSGPTYEQY
J gene: TRBJ2-7
V gene: TRBV14

CDR3 protein: AWTRGQQKRHIQY
J gene: TRBJ2-4
V gene: TRBV30

CDR3 protein: ASSYGQAAYEQY
J gene: TRBJ2-7
V gene: TRBV6-5

CDR3 protein: ASSLRTSGIDTQY
J gene: TRBJ2-3
V gene: TRBV13

CDR3 protein: ASSYEGASGNTIY
J gene: TRBJ1-3
V gene: TRBV6-5

CDR3 protein: ASSLEGGSYEQY
J gene: TRBJ2-7
V gene: TRBV12-3/TRBV12-4

CDR3 protein: ASSLEEDPTIQY
J gene: TRBJ2-4
V gene: TRBV5-1

CDR3 protein: ASSLRLAGMGNTEAF
J gene: TRBJ1-1
V gene: TRBV12-3/TRBV12-4

CDR3 protein: AISESLGPRRGVNEQF
J gene: TRBJ2-1
V gene: TRBV10-3

CDR3 protein: ASSPWRGEYNEQF
J gene: TRBJ2-1
V gene: TRBV27

CDR3 protein: ASSLESPTGAYGYT
J gene: TRBJ1-2
V gene: TRBV5-1

CDR3 protein: ASSSPTGGNTGELF
J gene: TRBJ2-2
V gene: TRBV7-9

CDR3 protein: ASRGLAGPNEQF
J gene: TRBJ2-1
V gene: TRBV6-1

CDR3 protein: ASKASGRAGGN
J gene: TRBJ2-3
V gene: TRBV12-3/TRBV12-4

CDR3 protein: ASSPRAEQY
J gene: TRBJ2-7
V gene: TRBV6-6

CDR3 protein: ASRLQGVYEQY
J gene: TRBJ2-7
V gene: TRBV2

CDR3 protein: ASRIGTDTQY
J gene: TRBJ2-3
V gene: TRBV7-9

CDR3 protein: ASSQDSQQLYEQY
J gene: TRBJ2-7
V gene: TRBV4-1

CDR3 protein: ASSLRTGGYT
J gene: TRBJ1-2
V gene: TRBV28

CDR3 protein: ASSARGGTTYNEQF
J gene: TRBJ2-1
V gene: TRBV9

CDR3 protein: ASSPGEGPNQPQH
J gene: TRBJ1-5
V gene: TRBV19

CDR3 protein: ATSEGGRANYGYT
J gene: TRBJ1-2
V gene: TRBV24-1

CDR3 protein: ASSVESTWASGSTYNEQF
J gene: TRBJ2-1
V gene: TRBV9

CDR3 protein: ASRRGGLAPHNEQF
J gene: TRBJ2-1
V gene: TRBV12-3/TRBV12-4

CDR3 protein: ASLSGGNTEAF
J gene: TRBJ1-1
V gene: TRBV7-9

CDR3 protein: AISESTSGRGQDTQY
J gene: TRBJ2-3
V gene: TRBV10-3

CDR3 protein: ATRTSGTTDTQY
J gene: TRBJ2-3
V gene: TRBV10-3

CDR3 protein: SAAGGARETQY
J gene: TRBJ2-5
V gene: TRBV20-1

CDR3 protein: SANGQGNSPLH
J gene: TRBJ1-6
V gene: TRBV20-1